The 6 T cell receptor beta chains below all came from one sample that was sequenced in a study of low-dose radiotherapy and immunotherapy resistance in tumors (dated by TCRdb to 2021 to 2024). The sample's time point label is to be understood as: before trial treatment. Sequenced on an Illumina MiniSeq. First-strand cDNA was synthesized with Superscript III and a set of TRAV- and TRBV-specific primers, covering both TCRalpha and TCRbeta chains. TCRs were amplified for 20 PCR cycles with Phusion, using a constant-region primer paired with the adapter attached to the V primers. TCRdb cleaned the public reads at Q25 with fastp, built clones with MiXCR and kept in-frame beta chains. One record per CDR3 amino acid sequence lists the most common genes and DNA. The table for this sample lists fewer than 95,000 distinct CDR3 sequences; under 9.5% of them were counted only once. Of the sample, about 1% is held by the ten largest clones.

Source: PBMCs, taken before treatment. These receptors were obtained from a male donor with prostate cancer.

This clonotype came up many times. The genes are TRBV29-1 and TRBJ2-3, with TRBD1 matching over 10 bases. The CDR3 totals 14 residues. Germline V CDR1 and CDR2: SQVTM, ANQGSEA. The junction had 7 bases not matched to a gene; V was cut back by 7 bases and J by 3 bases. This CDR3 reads CSALGDRGTDTQYF. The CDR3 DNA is TGCAGCGCCCTAGGGGACAGGGGAACAGATACGCAGTATTTT.

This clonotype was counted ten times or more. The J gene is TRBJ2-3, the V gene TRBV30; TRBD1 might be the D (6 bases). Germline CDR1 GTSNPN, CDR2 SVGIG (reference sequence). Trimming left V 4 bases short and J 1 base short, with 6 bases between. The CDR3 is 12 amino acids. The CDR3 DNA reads TGTGCCTGGACAGGGGGCACAGATACGCAGTATTTT. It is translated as CAWTGGTDTQYF.

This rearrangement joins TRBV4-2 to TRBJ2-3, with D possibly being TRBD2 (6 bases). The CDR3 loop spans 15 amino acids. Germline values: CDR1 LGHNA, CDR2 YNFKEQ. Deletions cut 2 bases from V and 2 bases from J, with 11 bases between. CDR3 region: CASSQRWEATDTQYF. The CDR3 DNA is TGTGCCAGCAGCCAACGGTGGGAGGCCACAGATACGCAGTATTTT.

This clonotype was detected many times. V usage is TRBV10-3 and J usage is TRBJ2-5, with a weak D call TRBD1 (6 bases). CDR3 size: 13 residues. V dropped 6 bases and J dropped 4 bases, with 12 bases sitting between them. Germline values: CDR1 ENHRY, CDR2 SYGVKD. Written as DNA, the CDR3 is TGTGCCATCAGCGGGACACCCCGAGAGACCCAGTACTTC. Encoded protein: CAISGTPRETQYF.

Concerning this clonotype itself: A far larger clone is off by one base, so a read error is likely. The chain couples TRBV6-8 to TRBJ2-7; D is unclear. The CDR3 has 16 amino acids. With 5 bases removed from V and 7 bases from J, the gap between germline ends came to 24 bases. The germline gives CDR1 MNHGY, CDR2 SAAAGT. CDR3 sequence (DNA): TGTGCCAGCAGTGAAACGTCGTTCAGCTCCTACAATGAGCAGTACTTC. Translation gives CASSETSFSSYNEQYF.

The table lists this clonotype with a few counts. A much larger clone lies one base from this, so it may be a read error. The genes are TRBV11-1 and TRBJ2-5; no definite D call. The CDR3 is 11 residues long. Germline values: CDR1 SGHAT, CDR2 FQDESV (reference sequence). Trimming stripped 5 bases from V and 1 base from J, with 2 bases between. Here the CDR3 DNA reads TGTGCCAGCAGCCGCCAAGAGACCCAGTACTTC. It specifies CASSRQETQYF.